This TCR beta chain was identified in a study of blood T cells in healthy people across ages. Sample-barcoded 5' priming and a J-beta primer mix drove a second PCR of about 6 to 11 cycles. TCRdb recomputed calls from the 5' RACE reads with MiXCR, one row per CDR3 protein. The sample includes roughly 680,000 distinct CDR3 sequences, over 40% seen only once; the top ten take approximately 12%. In its sample, this clonotype was seen many times. A junction boundary mismatches the germline segment, possibly from a read error. CDR1 is SSHAT and CDR2 is FNYEAQ in the germline V gene (reference sequence). The CDR3 is 14 residues long.

This chain uses TRBV7-7 with TRBJ2-5, with a weak D call TRBD1 (6 bases). The TCR was taken from a woman of 80 years or more in good health. Specimen: blood. The CDR3 reads CASSPGVTPETQYF. For the CDR3, the DNA is TGTGCTAGCAGCCCAGGGGTCACTCCAGAGACCCAGTACTTC.